What follows are 16 T cell receptor beta chains derived from one specimen sequenced in a study of CD4 T cells in relation to SARS-CoV-2 and coronaviruses (dated by TCRdb to about 2021). The receptor library was made with the immunoSEQ multiplex PCR assay. Entries here come from immuneACCESS through TCRdb and include only in-frame sequences with V and J called. Some clones fail to appear in such tables; in the studies checked, an unresolved V gene covers under half of the shortfall, and the cause of the remainder is unknown. The sample includes around 24,000 clones, with roughly 76% observed a single time. Clones ranked in the top ten supply roughly 18% of the sample. These receptors have no known antigen. CD4+ T cells from unexposed donors were collected before the COVID-19 pandemic (2011-2018). The EasySep CD4+ T cell isolation kit was used to isolate CD4+ T cells once the cultures had run for approximately ten days.

The sample comprised CD4+ T cells from PBMCs, cultured in vitro. Source of these receptors: a human donor in good health.

In this sample, this clone is medium-sized. This chain joins TRBV9 and TRBJ2-7; D unresolved. The length of the CDR3 is 14 residues. The V and J ends lost 4 bases and 5 bases respectively, with 16 bases between them. Per the germline V gene, CDR1 is SGDLS and CDR2 is YYNGEE. The CDR3: CASSLSPASHEQYF. The DNA for the CDR3 is TGTGCCAGCAGCCTCTCCCCAGCGTCCCACGAGCAGTACTTC. The entire variable domain, with the rest obtained from reference TRBV9 and TRBJ2-7, is as follows: DSGVTQTPKHLITATGQRVTLRCSPRSGDLSVYWYQQSLDQGLQFLIQYYNGEERAKGNILERFSAQQFPDLHSELNLSSLELGDSALYFCASSLSPASHEQYFGPGTRLTVT.

V and J are TRBV14 and TRBJ2-5, with TRBD1 matching over 11 bases. The CDR3 is made up of 14 amino acids. The germline CDR1 and CDR2 sequences are SGHDN and FVKESK. V trimming: 4 bases; J trimming: 5 bases; junction bases outside the gene matches: 3. The CDR3 loop is CASSRRTGGETQYF. Here the CDR3 DNA reads TGTGCCAGCAGCCGACGGACAGGGGGCGAGACCCAGTACTTC. Filled out from reference TRBV14 and TRBJ2-5, the complete variable domain reads EAGVTQFPSHSVIEKGQTVTLRCDPISGHDNLYWYRRVMGKEIKFLLHFVKESKQDESGMPNNRFLAERTGGTYSTLKVQPAELEDSGVYFCASSRRTGGETQYFGPGTRLLVL.

The V call is TRBV24-1, the J call TRBJ2-2, with 16 positions matching TRBD2. The CDR3 loop spans 20 amino acids. J lost 1 base, V lost 4 bases, and 8 bases had no gene match. In germline, CDR1 is KGHDR, CDR2 SFDVKD. The CDR3 is CATSDNPGLAGGQNTGELFF. CDR3 DNA sequence: TGTGCCACCAGTGACAATCCGGGACTAGCGGGGGGGCAGAACACCGGGGAGCTGTTTTTT.

The chain links TRBV2 to TRBJ2-2; D is undetermined. The germline V gene encodes CDR1 SNHLY and CDR2 FYNNEI. The CDR3 is 14 amino acids. V was trimmed by 7 bases and J by 1 base, leaving 10 bases between them. The CDR3 bases are TGTGCCAGCACTCGGGCGGAGAACACCGGGGAGCTGTTTTTT. Translation gives CASTRAENTGELFF.

This sequence joins TRBV6-2 or TRBV6-3 and TRBJ2-2, with D uncertain. The CDR3 loop spans 14 amino acids. CDR1 MNHEY and CDR2 SVGEGT come from the germline V gene. The ends were cut back, 0 bases at V and 3 bases at J, with 5 bases in the middle. The CDR3 loop is CASSYSGDTGELFF. In nucleotides, the CDR3 is TGTGCCAGCAGTTACTCGGGTGACACCGGGGAGCTGTTTTTT.

This chain links TRBV5-4 with TRBJ1-2, with D possibly being TRBD1 (5 bases). This CDR3 spans 16 amino acids. V lost 0 bases to trimming and J lost 8 bases, with 20 bases between them. The germline V gene has CDR1 SGHNT and CDR2 YYREEE (reference sequence). The CDR3 reads CASSLGVPRGLRGYTF. The CDR3 coding sequence is TGTGCCAGCAGCTTGGGGGTCCCTAGGGGCCTGAGAGGCTACACCTTC.

The sample holds a few counts of this clone. The rearrangement uses TRBV5-5 and TRBJ2-7, with 9 bases identical to TRBD1. This CDR3 is built from 15 residues. Trimming cost V 5 bases and J 2 bases; bases outside gene matches: 8. CDR1 is SGHKS, CDR2 YYEKEE, per germline (reference sequence). In DNA form, the CDR3 reads TGTGCCAGCAGACAAGACAGGGGGATCACCTACGAGCAGTACTTC. This gives the protein CASRQDRGITYEQYF.

V is TRBV19 and J is TRBJ1-5, with 12 bases fitting TRBD1. With 7 bases clipped from V and 7 bases from J, the junction kept 5 bases outside the gene matches. Germline CDR1 reads LNHDA; CDR2 reads SQIVND (reference sequence). The CDR3 is made up of 14 amino acids. For the CDR3, the DNA is TGTGCCAGTACCGGGACAGGGGGCACCCAGCCCCAGCATTTT. It yields the protein CASTGTGGTQPQHF.

The rearrangement joins TRBV9 to TRBJ2-5, with no clear D. V dropped 0 bases and J dropped 4 bases, with 7 bases sitting between them. The CDR3 spans 13 residues. CDR1 SGDLS and CDR2 YYNGEE come from the germline V gene. The CDR3 DNA reads TGTGCCAGCAGCGTAGCTGAAAGAGAGACCCAGTACTTC. Translation: CASSVAERETQYF.

The chain combines TRBV21-1 with TRBJ2-4; the table assigns TRBD1, which was not confirmed against the DNA. TRBV21-1 is reported as a pseudogene. The CDR3 runs to 19 residues. In DNA form, the CDR3 reads TGTGCCAGCAGCAACCCCCCGGGACAGCGACCCGTAGCCAAAAACATTCAGTACTTC. Translation gives CASSNPPGQRPVAKNIQYF.

The chain combines TRBV21-1 with TRBJ1-2; the table's D call, TRBD1, was not checked against the DNA. TRBV21-1 is termed a pseudogene. The CDR3 spans 16 residues. In DNA form, the CDR3 reads TGTGCCAGCAGCAACCCCGGGGCCGGGACAGCCTATGGCTACACCTTC. Translation: CASSNPGAGTAYGYTF.

This clone was seen only a few times. The chain employs TRBV27 and TRBJ2-7, with 10 bases matching TRBD1. This CDR3 contains 15 residues. From germline, CDR1 is MNHEY and CDR2 SMNVEV (reference sequence). The trim removed 10 bases at V and 2 bases at J, leaving 11 bases unmatched. CDR3 DNA sequence: TGTGCCACCATGCTCCGGGACAGGGGAGCCTACGAGCAGTACTTC. It translates to CATMLRDRGAYEQYF.

The CDR3 region has the DNA TGTGCCAGCAGCTTGGCGGACGATCAGCCCCAGCATTTT. It codes for CASSLADDQPQHF. The chain recombines TRBV7-8 with TRBJ1-5, with D hard to call. Germline CDR1 reads SGHVS; CDR2 reads FQNEAQ. The CDR3 has 13 residues. Trimming took 3 bases from V and 5 from J, leaving 8 bases between them.

J is TRBJ2-1 and V is TRBV6-6; 8 bases match TRBD2. Germline-derived CDR1 and CDR2 are MNHNY and SVGAGI (reference sequence). Trimming cost V 7 bases and J 9 bases; bases outside gene matches: 11. This CDR3 contains 14 residues. CDR3 nucleotide sequence: TGTGCCAGCACCGGACTAGCTTTTGGTAGTGAGCAGTTCTTC. Encoded protein: CASTGLAFGSEQFF.

The chain is built from TRBV5-5 and TRBJ2-7; D is perhaps TRBD1 or TRBD2 (5 bases each). The CDR3 has 15 amino acids. Germline lookup yields CDR1 SGHKS and CDR2 YYEKEE (reference sequence). V shed 3 bases and J shed 7 bases, with 20 bases lying between them. This CDR3 is CASSSRGELPREQYF. As DNA, the CDR3 is TGTGCCAGCAGCTCTCGAGGGGAACTCCCTAGGGAGCAGTACTTC.

The chain carries TRBV7-2 and TRBJ2-2; 8 bases line up with TRBD1. The CDR3 is 15 amino acids. From germline, CDR1 is SGHTA and CDR2 FQGNSA. V shed 6 bases and J 4 bases; nucleotides not matched to a gene: 7. This CDR3 reads CASRTGQGGTGELFF. The CDR3 nucleotides read TGTGCCAGCAGGACAGGACAGGGCGGCACCGGGGAGCTGTTTTTT.